The 22 T cell receptor beta chains below come from one sample, sequenced in a study of metastatic and nonmetastatic thyroid tumors. TCRdb re-clonotyped the PCR reads via MiXCR. The sample contains about 38,000 clones, approximately 51% of which appear only once. Not a single patient had been given any form of treatment at any point before undergoing thyroid surgery. The source material was tumor tissue. The receptor source for this set is a male donor with papillary thyroid cancer or a benign thyroid nodule (not recorded which). Some clones in this sample may be carry-over from other donors' samples.

This clone was recorded a few times. CDR3 sequence (DNA): TGTGCTAGTGGGTCAGGGCTCACCGGGGAGCTGTTTTTT. Protein product: CASGSGLTGELFF. V gene TRBV12-5 combines with J gene TRBJ2-2, with D tentatively TRBD1 (5 bases). The CDR3 is 13 residues long. V dropped 6 bases and J dropped 4 bases, with 9 bases sitting between them. Germline assignment: CDR1 LGHNT and CDR2 FRNRAP.

This clone appeared a few times. The J gene is TRBJ2-3, the V gene TRBV11-2; 12 bases align to TRBD2. The V gene's germline CDR1 is SGHAT and CDR2 FQNNGV. The V and J ends lost 2 bases and 6 bases, in that order; junction bases with no gene match: 6. The CDR3 totals 16 residues. The CDR3 here is CASSLLTSGSGDTQYF. The CDR3 coding sequence is TGTGCCAGCAGCTTACTGACTAGCGGGAGTGGTGATACGCAGTATTTT.

This clone came up a few times. The CDR3 nucleotides read TGTGCCAGCAGTTTGCCAGGGTCTTTCGGCTACACCTTC. This encodes CASSLPGSFGYTF. V usage is TRBV28 and J usage is TRBJ1-2; TRBD1 might be the D (5 bases). There are 13 residues in the CDR3. Trimming removed 3 bases from V and 8 bases from J, with 13 bases in between. Germline lookup yields CDR1 MDHEN and CDR2 SYDVKM.

This sequence joins TRBV19 and TRBJ1-1; possible D gene TRBD1, 6 bases. The CDR3 is made up of 13 amino acids. Germline assignment: CDR1 LNHDA and CDR2 SQIVND (reference sequence). V dropped 1 base and J dropped 4 bases, with 7 bases sitting between them. CDR3 DNA: TGTGCCAGTAGTATAGGCAGGGGCACTGAAGCTTTCTTT. Translation: CASSIGRGTEAFF.

This clone was recorded a few times. The chain links TRBV4-1 to TRBJ2-3; 8 positions match TRBD1. V shed 2 bases and J 5 bases; nucleotides not matched to a gene: 9. CDR1 is MGHRA, CDR2 YSYEKL, per germline. This CDR3 contains 16 residues. CDR3 sequence (DNA): TGCGCCAGCAGCCAATGGACAGGGTCTGAGGGAGATACGCAGTATTTT. Translated, it gives CASSQWTGSEGDTQYF.

The chain combines TRBV28 with TRBJ1-1; D is uncertain. The CDR3 spans 15 residues. Trimming removed 5 bases from V and 2 bases from J, with 15 bases in between. Germline CDR1 reads MDHEN; CDR2 reads SYDVKM. The CDR3 spells CASSIPGPFNTEAFF. CDR3 bases: TGTGCCAGCAGTATACCGGGTCCATTTAACACTGAAGCTTTCTTT.

This clone showed up just a few times. This chain links TRBV15 with TRBJ1-2, with D unresolved. V was pared by 8 bases and J by 0 bases, with 16 bases between. CDR3 length equals 15 residues. The V gene's germline CDR1 is LNHNV and CDR2 YYDKDF (reference sequence). CDR3 loop: CATSPANPSNYGYTF. In DNA form, the CDR3 reads TGTGCCACCTCTCCCGCCAACCCCTCTAACTATGGCTACACCTTC.

The chain employs TRBV9 and TRBJ2-7, with D possibly being TRBD2 (5 bases). The CDR3 extends over 13 amino acids. V shed 3 bases and J shed 7 bases, with 14 bases lying between them. Germline lookup yields CDR1 SGDLS and CDR2 YYNGEE. This CDR3 is CASSGMRTGEQYF. The CDR3 nucleotides are TGTGCCAGCAGCGGGATGCGAACGGGGGAGCAGTACTTC.

This clone was counted ten times or more. This chain connects TRBV6-6 to TRBJ1-2, with 8 bases matching TRBD1. V shed 0 bases, J shed 3 bases, and the junction held 3 bases outside the gene matches. The CDR3 has 15 residues. Germline V gives CDR1 MNHNY, CDR2 SVGAGI (reference sequence). The CDR3, as DNA: TGTGCCAGCAGTTACTCATGGACAGGGCACTATGGCTACACCTTC. Encoded protein: CASSYSWTGHYGYTF.

The count of this clone is one. The chain couples TRBV7-2 to TRBJ1-2, with TRBD1 as a possible D gene (5 bases). The length of the CDR3 is 13 residues. The V gene's germline CDR1 is SGHTA and CDR2 FQGNSA. V was trimmed by 1 base and J by 8 bases, leaving 11 bases between them. The CDR3 spells CASSLEGIYGYTF. Written as DNA, the CDR3 is TGTGCCAGCAGCTTAGAGGGGATCTACGGCTACACCTTC.

The chain links TRBV6-1 to TRBJ2-1; 11 bases map to TRBD2. V gave up 3 bases and J gave up 2 bases; unmatched junction bases: 0. The germline V gene encodes CDR1 MNHNS and CDR2 SASEGT. The CDR3 spans 15 residues. The CDR3 coding sequence is TGTGCCAGCAGTGATAGCGGGGGGGCCTACAATGAGCAGTTCTTC. Amino acids: CASSDSGGAYNEQFF.

This clone was found a few times. J is TRBJ2-6 and V is TRBV4-3; 8 nucleotides match TRBD2. Germline CDR1 is LGHNA and CDR2 is YSLEER. V trimming: 2 bases; J trimming: 0 bases; junction bases outside the gene matches: 0. The CDR3 spans 16 residues. This CDR3 reads CASSQLAGSGANVLTF. In nucleotides, the CDR3 is TGCGCCAGCAGCCAACTAGCGGGCTCTGGGGCCAACGTCCTGACTTTC.

The chain has TRBV5-5 and TRBJ2-7; D ambiguous. Germline V gene sequence: CDR1 SGHKS, CDR2 YYEKEE (reference sequence). With 3 bases removed from V and 4 bases from J, the gap between germline ends came to 14 bases. CDR3 length: 14 amino acids. The CDR3 DNA sequence: TGTGCCAGCAGCTCGGAATTACGGGCTTACGAGCAGTACTTC. This sequence encodes CASSSELRAYEQYF.

The CDR3 DNA follows: TGTGCCAGCAGCTTCTACGGGGGCTACACCTTC. Residues: CASSFYGGYTF. The chain joins TRBV5-6 to TRBJ1-2, with D hard to call. The ends were cut back, 2 bases at V and 8 bases at J, with 7 bases in the middle. There are 11 residues in the CDR3. Germline assignment: CDR1 SGHDT and CDR2 YYEEEE.

This chain connects TRBV18 to TRBJ1-5; D is unclear. V was pared by 1 base and J by 2 bases, with 9 bases between. There are 15 residues in the CDR3. Germline V gene sequence: CDR1 KGHSH, CDR2 LQKENI. The CDR3 DNA reads TGTGCCAGCTCACCACAGGGTAGGGGCAATCAGCCCCAGCATTTT. Protein product: CASSPQGRGNQPQHF.

This clone was picked up a small number of times. The chain joins TRBV5-1 to TRBJ1-2; D is ambiguous. The V end was cut by 2 bases, the J end by 0 bases, with 11 bases between. This CDR3 is built from 15 residues. Germline V lookup: CDR1 SGHRS, CDR2 YFSETQ. In DNA, the CDR3 is TGCGCCAGCAGCTTAAGTATCGGAGCTAACTATGGCTACACCTTC. Amino acid sequence: CASSLSIGANYGYTF.

This clone was seen only a few times. The V and J genes are TRBV20-1 and TRBJ2-1, with 7 bases aligning to TRBD1. Germline V gives CDR1 DFQATT, CDR2 SNEGSKA (reference sequence). V gave up 3 bases and J gave up 4 bases; unmatched junction bases: 3. This CDR3 comprises 13 residues. For the CDR3, the DNA is TGCAGTGCTAGGCCGGGACAGTACAATGAGCAGTTCTTC. This encodes CSARPGQYNEQFF.

The sample holds a few counts of this clone. The chain couples TRBV27 to TRBJ2-7; 7 bases are a match to TRBD1. The germline CDR1 and CDR2 sequences are MNHEY and SMNVEV (reference sequence). With V trimmed by 3 bases and J by 2 bases, 1 base remained unmatched. This CDR3 contains 13 residues. CDR3 bases: TGTGCCAGCAGTTTGACAGGGACCTACGAGCAGTACTTC. Translation gives CASSLTGTYEQYF.

This clone was picked up many times. This sequence joins TRBV18 and TRBJ2-4; maybe TRBD2 (5 bases). With 4 bases removed from V and 8 bases from J, the gap between germline ends came to 12 bases. Looked up from germline, CDR1 is KGHSH and CDR2 is LQKENI. The CDR3 runs 13 residues. The CDR3 DNA sequence: TGTGCCAGCTCACAAGAACCGCGGGACATTCAGTACTTC. It translates to CASSQEPRDIQYF.

This clone was recorded a few times. The chain links TRBV6-2 or TRBV6-3 to TRBJ2-7; D remains ambiguous. The CDR3 is made up of 13 amino acids. V was pared by 2 bases and J by 3 bases, with 8 bases between. Germline lookup yields CDR1 MNHEY and CDR2 SVGEGT. CDR3 sequence: CASSYEDGYEQYF. The CDR3 DNA is TGTGCCAGCAGTTACGAGGACGGCTACGAGCAGTACTTC.

The chain has TRBV11-2 and TRBJ2-7; D unresolved. The CDR3 runs 16 residues. The germline V and J ends were trimmed by 5 bases and 3 bases, with 20 bases remaining between them. Looked up from germline, CDR1 is SGHAT and CDR2 is FQNNGV. DNA for the CDR3: TGTGCCAGCAGCCGAAATCTTGCGTTGAGGAGCTACGAGCAGTACTTC. Translation gives CASSRNLALRSYEQYF.

This chain uses TRBV20-1 with TRBJ2-2; 11 bases match TRBD2. Germline lookup yields CDR1 DFQATT and CDR2 SNEGSKA (reference sequence). The V gene end was trimmed by 6 bases and the J gene end by 0 bases; junction bases not matched to a gene: 9. This CDR3 has 17 residues. The DNA of the CDR3 is TGCAGTGCCCGAGCGGGACTAGCGGCTTCGAACACCGGGGAGCTGTTTTTT. It specifies CSARAGLAASNTGELFF.